This T cell receptor (beta chain) originates from a study of OX40 agonist ivuxolimab in advanced cancers. Per germline, CDR1 MGHRA and CDR2 YSYEKL. The CDR3 loop spans 16 amino acids. V lost 0 bases and J lost 5, with 14 bases in between. The method was immunoSEQ multiplex PCR; TCRdb's version includes in-frame clones alone and lacks a portion of them. The table has about 46,000 clones, more than 85% seen once. The genes are TRBV4-1 and TRBJ2-1, with no clear D. The source was CD4+ or CD8+ T cells sorted from blood, collected in a trial of the OX40 agonist ivuxolimab. The TCR sequence derives from an adult with an advanced solid tumor such as melanoma, head and neck, liver or kidney cancer. The CDR3 sequence is CASSQDLVRLDNEQFF. The CDR3 nucleotides read TGCGCCAGCAGCCAAGATCTGGTAAGACTGGACAATGAGCAGTTCTTC.